These T cell receptor beta chains were read from a single sample in a study of T cell responses to AZD1222 COVID-19 vaccine. Assay used: immunoSEQ multiplex PCR; TCRdb lists only in-frame clones, some missing. The sample has roughly 190,000 clones, 90% to 95% seen once; the top ten hold about 4%. Sequencing was performed on peripheral blood, taken 28 days after the second dose of the MenACWY control vaccine. These receptors all stem from an adult who received the MenACWY meningococcal vaccine as a control. Both conserved end residues are trimmed from each CDR3. Size tells how often a clone was seen (once, few, many) or the class of an expanded clone, and some rows leave it out.

size,J,V,CDR3
few,TRBJ1-5,TRBV9,ASSVEGGVDQPQH
once,TRBJ1-5,TRBV3-1/TRBV3-2,ASSQVGGNQPQH
-,TRBJ1-4,TRBV2,ASRDRAGTVNEKLF
-,TRBJ1-3,TRBV18,ASSPARNTIY
-,TRBJ1-5,TRBV6-5,ASRPQGTQPQH
-,TRBJ1-3,TRBV9,ASSVAISGNTIY
-,TRBJ1-6,TRBV11-2,ASSLWTNSPLH
-,TRBJ2-7,TRBV3-1/TRBV3-2,ASSLLAGVPYEQY
-,TRBJ1-2,TRBV19,ASSIQGSPHGYT
-,TRBJ1-2,TRBV7-2,ASSLGQGNYGYT
-,TRBJ2-7,TRBV4-3,ASSQDVGRTLRY
-,TRBJ2-5,TRBV5-5,ASSFGGRGGQETQY
-,TRBJ2-2,TRBV9,ASSLGLAVNTGELF
-,TRBJ1-4,TRBV19,ASSIDSATEKLF